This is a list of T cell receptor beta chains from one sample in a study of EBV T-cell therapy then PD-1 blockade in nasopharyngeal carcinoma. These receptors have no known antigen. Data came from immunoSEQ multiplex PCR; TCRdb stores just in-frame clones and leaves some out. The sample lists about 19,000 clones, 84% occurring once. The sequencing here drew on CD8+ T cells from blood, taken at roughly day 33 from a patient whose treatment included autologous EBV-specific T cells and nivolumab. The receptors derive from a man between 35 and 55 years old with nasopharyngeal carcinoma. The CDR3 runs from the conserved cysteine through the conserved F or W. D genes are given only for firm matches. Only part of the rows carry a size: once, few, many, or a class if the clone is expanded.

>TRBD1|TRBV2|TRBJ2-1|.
CASSPPGQFYNEQFF
TGTGCCAGCAGTCCCCCGGGACAGTTCTACAATGAGCAGTTCTTC
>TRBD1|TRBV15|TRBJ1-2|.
CATSRGRGTNYGYTF
TGTGCCACCAGCAGAGGCAGGGGGACTAACTATGGCTACACCTTC
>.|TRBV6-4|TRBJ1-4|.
CASSDRPNEKLFF
TGTGCCAGCAGTGACCGTCCTAATGAAAAACTGTTTTTT
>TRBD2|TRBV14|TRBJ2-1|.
CASSLIGTSGGVSSYNEQFF
TGTGCCAGCAGCCTAATTGGGACTAGCGGGGGGGTAAGCTCCTACAATGAGCAGTTCTTC
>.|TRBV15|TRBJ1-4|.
CATSTGSTLNEKLFF
TGTGCCACCAGCACCGGGTCTACCCTGAATGAAAAACTGTTTTTT
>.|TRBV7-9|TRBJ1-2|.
CASSQPGTPITDYGYTF
TGTGCCAGCAGCCAGCCGGGGACACCTATAACTGACTATGGCTACACCTTC
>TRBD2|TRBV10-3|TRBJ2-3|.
CAIGAAGSTDTQYF
TGTGCCATCGGCGCAGCGGGGAGCACAGATACGCAGTATTTT
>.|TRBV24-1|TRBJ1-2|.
CATSDLTTDYGYTF
TGTGCCACCAGTGATTTGACTACTGACTATGGCTACACCTTC
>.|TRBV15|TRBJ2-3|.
CATSRVVNAADTQYF
TGTGCCACCAGCAGAGTGGTCAACGCGGCAGATACGCAGTATTTT
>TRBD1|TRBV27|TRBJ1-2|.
CASSLTGKNYGYTF
TGTGCCAGCAGTTTGACAGGGAAGAACTATGGCTACACCTTC
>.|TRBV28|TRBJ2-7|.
CASSLLVGSYEQYF
TGTGCCAGCAGTTTATTGGTAGGTAGCTACGAGCAGTACTTC
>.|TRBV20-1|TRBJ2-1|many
CSASHGRGPYNEQFF
TGCAGTGCTAGTCACGGGCGGGGGCCCTACAATGAGCAGTTCTTC
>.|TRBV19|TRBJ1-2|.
CASSIRFFLGREAGYTF
TGTGCCAGTAGTATAAGGTTTTTTCTTGGTCGGGAGGCCGGCTACACCTTC
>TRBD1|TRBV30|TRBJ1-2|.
CAWSGQGLIYGYTF
TGTGCCTGGAGTGGACAGGGCCTCATCTATGGCTACACCTTC
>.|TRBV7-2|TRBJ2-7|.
CASSGTGTRAPFYEQYF
TGTGCCAGCAGCGGGACCGGGACCAGGGCACCCTTCTACGAGCAGTACTTC
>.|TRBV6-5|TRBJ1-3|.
CASSYLAGQGNTIYF
TGTGCCAGCAGTTACTTGGCAGGGCAAGGAAACACCATATATTTT
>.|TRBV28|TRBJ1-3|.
CASSLQVSGNTIYF
TGTGCCAGCAGTTTACAGGTCTCTGGAAACACCATATATTTT
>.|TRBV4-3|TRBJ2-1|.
CASSPGTGYNEQFF
TGCGCCAGCAGCCCAGGGACTGGCTACAATGAGCAGTTCTTC
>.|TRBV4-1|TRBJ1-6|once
CASSQEPGSYNSPLHF
TGCGCCAGCAGCCAGGAACCTGGTTCCTATAATTCACCCCTCCACTTT
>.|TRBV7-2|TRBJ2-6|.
CASSFRALATSGANVLTF
TGTGCCAGCAGCTTCCGGGCATTAGCGACCTCTGGGGCCAACGTCCTGACTTTC
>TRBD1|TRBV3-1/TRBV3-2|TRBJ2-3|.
CASSQVGDRGSTDTQYF
TGTGCCAGCAGCCAAGTAGGGGACAGGGGGTCCACAGATACGCAGTATTTT
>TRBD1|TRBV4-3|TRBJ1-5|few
CASSQGRGPGQPQHF
TGCGCCAGCAGCCAAGGAAGGGGGCCTGGTCAGCCCCAGCATTTT
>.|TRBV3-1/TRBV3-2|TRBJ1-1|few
CASSQDLKETAPMNTEAFF
TGTGCCAGCAGCCAAGATCTCAAGGAGACAGCCCCTATGAACACTGAAGCTTTCTTT
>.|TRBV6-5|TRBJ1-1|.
CASRGGQNTEAFF
TGTGCCAGCAGAGGTGGACAGAACACTGAAGCTTTCTTT
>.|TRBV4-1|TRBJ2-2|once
CASSQGGVYREATGELFF
TGCGCCAGCAGCCAAGGTGGGGTGTACAGGGAAGCCACCGGGGAGCTGTTTTTT
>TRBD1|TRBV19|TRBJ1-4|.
CASRDNQGARFEKLFF
TGTGCCAGTAGGGACAACCAGGGGGCGCGATTTGAAAAACTGTTTTTT
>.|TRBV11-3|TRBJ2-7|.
CASSLRDISYEQYF
TGTGCCAGCAGCTTAAGGGACATCTCCTACGAGCAGTACTTC
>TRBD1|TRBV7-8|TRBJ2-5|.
CASSFLHPGTGETQYF
TGTGCCAGCAGCTTCTTACACCCCGGGACAGGGGAGACCCAGTACTTC
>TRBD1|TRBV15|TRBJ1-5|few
CATSRDRGGGQPQHF
TGTGCCACCAGCAGAGATCGAGGGGGCGGTCAGCCCCAGCATTTT
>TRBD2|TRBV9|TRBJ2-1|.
CASSGVAGVNEQFF
TGTGCCAGCAGCGGTGTAGCGGGGGTCAATGAGCAGTTCTTC
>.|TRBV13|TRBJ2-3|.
CASSLGTGGTQYF
TGTGCCAGCAGCTTAGGGACGGGGGGCACGCAGTATTTT
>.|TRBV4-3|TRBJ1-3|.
CASSLRGEGSGNTIYF
TGCGCCAGCAGCCTCCGCGGGGAAGGCTCTGGAAACACCATATATTTT
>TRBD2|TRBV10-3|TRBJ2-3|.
CAISASGGVTDTQYF
TGTGCCATCAGTGCTAGCGGGGGGGTCACAGATACGCAGTATTTT
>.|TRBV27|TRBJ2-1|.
CASSLSGRNEQFF
TGTGCCAGCAGTTTATCTGGCCGGAATGAGCAGTTCTTC
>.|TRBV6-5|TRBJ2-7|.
CASNDLTYEQYF
TGTGCCAGCAACGACTTAACCTACGAGCAGTACTTC
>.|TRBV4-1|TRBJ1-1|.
CASSHGAGRPEAFF
TGCGCCAGCAGCCATGGAGCAGGACGTCCTGAAGCTTTCTTT
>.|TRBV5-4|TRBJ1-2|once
CASSLGDSGYGYTF
TGTGCCAGCAGCTTGGGGGACTCCGGCTATGGCTACACCTTC
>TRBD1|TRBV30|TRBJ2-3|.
CAWSPGQGASTDTQYF
TGTGCCTGGAGTCCCGGACAGGGGGCGAGCACAGATACGCAGTATTTT
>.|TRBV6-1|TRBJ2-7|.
CASSELRGRHYEQYF
TGTGCCAGCAGTGAACTGAGGGGCAGACACTACGAGCAGTACTTC
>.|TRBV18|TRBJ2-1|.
CASSPLRYNEQFF
TGTGCCAGCTCACCCTTGCGCTACAATGAGCAGTTCTTC
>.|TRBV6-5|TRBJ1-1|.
CASSPGVYGAEAFF
TGTGCCAGCAGTCCCGGGGTGTACGGAGCTGAAGCTTTCTTT
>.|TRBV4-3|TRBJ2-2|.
CASSADGLTATGELFF
TGCGCCAGCAGCGCGGACGGTTTAACGGCGACCGGGGAGCTGTTTTTT